The TCR beta chain described here comes from a study of technical replicates of blood from four donors. Sequencing was performed with immunoSEQ multiplex PCR; in TCRdb, only in-frame clones are kept and a portion is missing. The sample shows tens of thousands of clones, roughly 91% of them seen only once. Germline CDR1 LGHNT, CDR2 FRNRAP. The CDR3 consists of 13 residues. The V and J ends lost 0 bases and 7 bases respectively, with 9 bases between them. The gene calls are TRBV12-5 and TRBJ2-5; D is unclear. This clonotype was obtained from a human donor in good health. Some clones in this sample may be carry-over from other donors' samples. Sequences were obtained from T cells isolated from PBMCs. CDR3 bases: TGTGCTAGTGGTTTGGTGGGCACAGTGACCCAGTACTTC. Residues: CASGLVGTVTQYF.